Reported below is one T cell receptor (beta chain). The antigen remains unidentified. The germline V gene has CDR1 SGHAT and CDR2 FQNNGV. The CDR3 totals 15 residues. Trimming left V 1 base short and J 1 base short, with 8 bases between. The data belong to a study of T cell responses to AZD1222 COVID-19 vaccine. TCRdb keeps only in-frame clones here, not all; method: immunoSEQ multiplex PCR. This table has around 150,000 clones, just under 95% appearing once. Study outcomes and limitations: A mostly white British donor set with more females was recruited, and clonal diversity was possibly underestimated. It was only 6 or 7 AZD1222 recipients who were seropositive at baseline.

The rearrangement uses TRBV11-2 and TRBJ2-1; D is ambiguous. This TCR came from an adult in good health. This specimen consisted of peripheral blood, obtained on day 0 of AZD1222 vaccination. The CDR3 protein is CASSLGGVSYNEQFF. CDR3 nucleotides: TGTGCCAGCAGCTTAGGTGGGGTTTCCTACAATGAGCAGTTCTTC.